The sequence of this TCR beta chain was determined in a study of CD8 T cells in ankylosing spondylitis. Study findings and constraints: There were earlier reports of some motif variants in reactive arthritis synovial fluid and blood. Disease-linked clones reportedly concentrated significantly in matched ankylosing spondylitis synovial fluid. Blood from ankylosing spondylitis patients appeared to carry a characteristic eight-variant TCR beta motif.

The sample holds a few counts of this clonotype. Its cognate antigen is unknown. The CDR3 loop spans 15 amino acids. Germline lookup yields CDR1 MNHEY and CDR2 SMNVEV (reference sequence). V lost 4 bases to trimming and J lost 2 bases, with 15 bases between them. Making the TCR beta libraries involved quantitative 5'-RACE with molecular barcodes. TCRdb recomputed calls from the 5' RACE reads with MiXCR, one row per CDR3 protein. The table records hundreds of thousands of distinct CDR3 sequences, roughly 26% of them present only once. This receptor was obtained from a male donor with ankylosing spondylitis. Sequences were obtained from blood, either unsorted or a sorted T cell fraction (not recorded which). V and J are TRBV27 and TRBJ2-7, with D tentatively TRBD2 (6 bases). The CDR3 sequence is CASSSLGGGTYEQYF. The CDR3 region has the DNA TGTGCCAGCAGTTCCCTTGGCGGAGGGACCTACGAGCAGTACTTC.